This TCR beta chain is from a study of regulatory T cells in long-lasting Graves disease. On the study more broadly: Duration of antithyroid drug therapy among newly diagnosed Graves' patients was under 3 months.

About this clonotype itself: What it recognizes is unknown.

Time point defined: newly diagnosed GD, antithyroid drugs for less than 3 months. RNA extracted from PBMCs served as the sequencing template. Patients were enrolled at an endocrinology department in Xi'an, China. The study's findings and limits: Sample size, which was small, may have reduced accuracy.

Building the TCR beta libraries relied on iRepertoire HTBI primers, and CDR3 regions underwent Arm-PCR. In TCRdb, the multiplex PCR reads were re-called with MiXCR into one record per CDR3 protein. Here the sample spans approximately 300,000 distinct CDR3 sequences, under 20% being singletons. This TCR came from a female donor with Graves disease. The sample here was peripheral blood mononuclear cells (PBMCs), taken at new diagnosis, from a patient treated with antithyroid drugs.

The DNA for the CDR3 is TGTGCCAGCTCACCGGGACAGGGTTTTGAAGCTTTCTTT. This translates into CASSPGQGFEAFF. The V and J genes are TRBV18 and TRBJ1-1; 9 positions match TRBD1. Germline V CDR1 and CDR2: KGHSH, LQKENI. With 3 bases clipped from V and 7 bases from J, the junction kept 3 bases outside the gene matches. CDR3 length equals 13 residues.